This T cell receptor beta chain was retrieved from a study of T cells in Graves' hyperthyroidism and ophthalmopathy. This clonotype showed up many times. J gave up 2 bases and V 2 bases, and 1 base lay outside the gene matches. Germline CDR1 and CDR2: MNHEY and SVGEGT. The CDR3 is made up of 14 amino acids. TCR beta CDR3 regions were amplified from RNA. First-round RT-PCR targeting the TCR CDR3 was performed with the HTBI primer set. Using its own MiXCR run on the multiplex PCR reads, TCRdb lists one record per CDR3 protein. This sample has around 300,000 distinct CDR3 sequences, with 10% to 15% found just once.

This clonotype was obtained from a woman aged 25-40 years with Graves' hyperthyroidism that later progressed to Graves' ophthalmopathy. Sequenced: blood. This chain connects TRBV6-2 or TRBV6-3 to TRBJ2-7; 9 nucleotides align to TRBD1. This chain's CDR3 is CASSYRDRAYEQYF. In DNA, the CDR3 is TGTGCCAGCAGTTACCGGGACAGGGCCTACGAGCAGTACTTC.